This T cell receptor beta chain stems from a study of radiation and T cells in renal cell carcinoma. Time point of the sample: baseline pretreatment blood. Treatment specified: 15 Gy SBRT to primary tumor, nephrectomy 4 weeks later. Study observations and caveats: Baseline intratumoral clonotype presence is unknown without pretreatment biopsies. From baseline, blood top tumor clonotypes peaked at 2 weeks post-radiation.

Produced via immunoSEQ multiplex PCR; TCRdb's table is partial and in-frame only. Of 140,000 to 150,000 clones in the sample, roughly 90% were seen once. This clone appeared a few times. Its antigen is not identified. Germline CDR1 LGHNA, CDR2 YNFKEQ. Deletions cut 5 bases from V and 2 bases from J, with 15 bases between. The CDR3 is 15 residues long. The sequencing here drew on blood, taken from a patient whose treatment included radiotherapy and nephrectomy. The rearrangement joins TRBV4-2 to TRBJ1-2; the D gene is possibly TRBD1 (6 bases). The sequence came from an older woman with renal cell carcinoma. The CDR3 region is CASSFEGGANYGYTF. The CDR3 coding sequence is TGTGCCAGCAGCTTCGAGGGGGGCGCGAACTATGGCTACACCTTC.